Listed here are 8 T cell receptor beta chains from one sample, sequenced in a study of cytomegalovirus exposure and HLA in healthy donors. The PCR was carried out with 60 Vbeta primers and 13 Jbeta primers. Only in-frame clones appear in the TCRdb table, and some are missing; sequencing was by immunoSEQ multiplex PCR. The table records 200,000 to 250,000 clones, over 65% of them present only once. Sequencing was carried out using PBMCs. These receptors were taken from a human donor in good health.

Details on this clone: One end of the junction does not line up with germline, which may come from a read error. The chain employs TRBV19 and TRBJ2-7; D may be TRBD2 (5 bases). Germline CDR1 is LNHDA and CDR2 is SQIVND (reference sequence). There are 15 residues in the CDR3. The chain's CDR3 is CASSIKDSSSYKQYF. CDR3 DNA sequence: TGTGCCAGTAGTATTAAGGACTCCAGCTCCTACAAGCAGTACTTC.

The rearrangement links TRBV5-1 to TRBJ2-1, with 7 nucleotides matching TRBD1. CDR3 length: 15 amino acids. Germline V CDR1 and CDR2: SGHRS, YFSETQ. V was clipped by 0 bases and J by 4 bases; unmatched bases: 4. The CDR3 DNA reads TGCGCCAGCAGCTTGGGGGGACAGAGTTACAATGAGCAGTTCTTC. Protein: CASSLGGQSYNEQFF.

The chain uses TRBV5-1 and TRBJ2-5, with 9 bases matching TRBD2. TRBJ2-7 matches the DNA end more closely, so the J call is doubtful. CDR3 length: 17 amino acids. Germline assignment: CDR1 SGHRS and CDR2 YFSETQ. The CDR3 reads CASSSTLPSGVPYEQYF. Written as DNA, the CDR3 is TGCGCCAGCAGCTCCACACTACCTAGCGGGGTTCCCTACGAGCAGTACTTC.

The V call is TRBV15, the J call TRBJ2-1; 14 bases line up with TRBD2. This CDR3 comprises 19 residues. The germline CDR1 and CDR2 sequences are LNHNV and YYDKDF (reference sequence). V trimming: 1 base; J trimming: 5 bases; junction bases outside the gene matches: 10. CDR3 loop: CATSRGLAGGRRFNNEQFF. In DNA form, the CDR3 reads TGTGCCACCAGCAGAGGACTAGCGGGAGGGCGACGATTTAACAATGAGCAGTTCTTC.

The CDR3 nucleotides are TGTGCCAGCAGCTTAGGGAGCTCTGGGGCCAACGTCCTGACTTTC. This codes for CASSLGSSGANVLTF. The chain is built from TRBV7-2 and TRBJ2-6; D gene unclear. Germline CDR1 SGHTA, CDR2 FQGNSA. V dropped 1 base and J dropped 0 bases, with 4 bases sitting between them. This CDR3 region has 15 residues. Full variable domain (missing parts from reference TRBV7-2 and TRBJ2-6): GAGVSQSPSNKVTEKGKDVELRCDPISGHTALYWYRQSLGQGLEFLIYFQGNSAPDKSGLPSDRFSAERTGGSVSTLTIQRTQQEDSAVYLCASSLGSSGANVLTFGAGSRLTVL.

The table lists this clone with a count of one. The genes are TRBV27 and TRBJ2-1, with 8 bases matching TRBD1. Germline values: CDR1 MNHEY, CDR2 SMNVEV (reference sequence). Germline trimming cut 7 bases from V and 3 bases from J; bases unmatched to any gene: 5. The CDR3 runs to 14 residues. The CDR3 DNA follows: TGTGCCAGCACCAAGGACAGGGTCTACAATGAGCAGTTCTTC. Its protein is CASTKDRVYNEQFF.

The chain is built from TRBV5-1 and TRBJ2-1, with TRBD1 as a possible D gene (5 bases). Trimming stripped 4 bases from V and 7 bases from J, with 18 bases between. The CDR3 sequence is 15 residues long. Per the germline V gene, CDR1 is SGHRS and CDR2 is YFSETQ. The CDR3: CASSPGHEYYNEQFF. CDR3 DNA: TGCGCCAGCAGCCCCGGACACGAGTATTATAATGAGCAGTTCTTC.

The rearrangement uses TRBV19 and TRBJ2-1, with TRBD2 matching 7 bases. Germline V gives CDR1 LNHDA, CDR2 SQIVND (reference sequence). The length of the CDR3 is 16 residues. The V gene end was trimmed by 3 bases and the J gene end by 0 bases; junction bases not matched to a gene: 5. DNA of the CDR3: TGTGCCAGTAGTATTGCGGGGGTTAGCTCCTACAATGAGCAGTTCTTC. It yields the protein CASSIAGVSSYNEQFF.